This is a list of T cell receptor beta chains from one sample in a study of shared clonotypes between healthy human individuals. Assay: immunoSEQ multiplex PCR; the TCRdb copy retains only in-frame clones and omits some. The sample lists about 2 million clones, roughly 95% occurring once. What was sequenced was naive CD8+ T cells sorted from blood. All receptors derive from a man aged 18 to 30 in good health. CDR3s include the opening cysteine and the closing phenylalanine or tryptophan. Each record gives: CDR3 length, clone size, D gene, V gene, J gene, CDR3 protein, CDR3 DNA. D genes are given only for firm matches. Clone size is not always given. Where it is, it says once, few, many or a class for expanded clones.

len: 15; abundance: .; d_gene: TRBD1; v_gene: TRBV7-9; j_gene: TRBJ1-5; CDR3aa: CASSLGTGAYQPQHF; CDR3nt: TGTGCCAGCAGCTTAGGGACAGGGGCCTATCAGCCCCAGCATTTT
len: 16; abundance: .; d_gene: .; v_gene: TRBV2; j_gene: TRBJ2-5; CDR3aa: CASSESLSGAWETQYF; CDR3nt: TGTGCCAGCAGTGAGAGTCTTTCGGGGGCGTGGGAGACCCAGTACTTC
len: 13; abundance: .; d_gene: .; v_gene: TRBV12-5; j_gene: TRBJ1-2; CDR3aa: CASGPGANYGYTF; CDR3nt: TGTGCTAGTGGCCCAGGGGCTAACTATGGCTACACCTTC
len: 15; abundance: .; d_gene: .; v_gene: TRBV5-1; j_gene: TRBJ2-1; CDR3aa: CASSNQIPSYNEQFF; CDR3nt: TGCGCCAGCAGCAATCAGATTCCCTCCTACAATGAGCAGTTCTTC
len: 17; abundance: .; d_gene: TRBD2; v_gene: TRBV7-9; j_gene: TRBJ2-3; CDR3aa: CASSLGPEAGVGDTQYF; CDR3nt: TGTGCCAGCAGCTTAGGCCCTGAGGCGGGAGTGGGAGATACGCAGTATTTT
len: 15; abundance: once; d_gene: .; v_gene: TRBV6-1; j_gene: TRBJ1-3; CDR3aa: CASSETDLSGNTIYF; CDR3nt: TGTGCCAGCAGTGAAACAGATCTCTCTGGAAACACCATATATTTT
len: 14; abundance: once; d_gene: .; v_gene: TRBV10-1; j_gene: TRBJ2-7; CDR3aa: CASSHVGGEYEQYF; CDR3nt: TGCGCCAGCTCCCATGTTGGGGGTGAATACGAGCAGTACTTC
len: 15; abundance: .; d_gene: .; v_gene: TRBV10-3; j_gene: TRBJ1-1; CDR3aa: CAISGDINRDTEAFF; CDR3nt: TGTGCCATCAGTGGTGACATAAATCGCGACACTGAAGCTTTCTTT
len: 15; abundance: .; d_gene: .; v_gene: TRBV4-3; j_gene: TRBJ2-7; CDR3aa: CASSQEDSISYEQYF; CDR3nt: TGCGCCAGCAGCCAAGAAGACTCTATCTCCTACGAGCAGTACTTC
len: 15; abundance: .; d_gene: .; v_gene: TRBV6-8; j_gene: TRBJ1-2; CDR3aa: CASSYIVRGAYGYTF; CDR3nt: TGTGCCAGCAGTTACATCGTTCGGGGGGCGTATGGCTACACCTTC
len: 16; abundance: .; d_gene: .; v_gene: TRBV5-8; j_gene: TRBJ2-3; CDR3aa: CASSRRVSPATDTQYF; CDR3nt: TGTGCCAGCAGCCGAAGGGTGTCCCCGGCCACAGATACGCAGTATTTT
len: 12; abundance: .; d_gene: .; v_gene: TRBV13; j_gene: TRBJ2-2; CDR3aa: CASSPGTGELFF; CDR3nt: TGTGCCAGCAGCCCCGGGACCGGGGAGCTGTTTTTT
len: 15; abundance: .; d_gene: .; v_gene: TRBV11-2; j_gene: TRBJ2-7; CDR3aa: CASSSGPSPSYEQYF; CDR3nt: TGTGCCAGCAGCTCAGGACCTTCCCCCTCCTACGAGCAGTACTTC
len: 11; abundance: .; d_gene: .; v_gene: TRBV28; j_gene: TRBJ2-2; CDR3aa: CASSFFGELFF; CDR3nt: TGTGCCAGCAGTTTTTTCGGGGAGCTGTTTTTT
len: 16; abundance: .; d_gene: .; v_gene: TRBV4-3; j_gene: TRBJ2-5; CDR3aa: CASSQDEEGAGETQYF; CDR3nt: TGCGCCAGCAGCCAAGATGAGGAGGGGGCTGGAGAGACCCAGTACTTC
len: 12; abundance: once; d_gene: .; v_gene: TRBV6-4; j_gene: TRBJ2-3; CDR3aa: CARRSRTDTQYF; CDR3nt: TGTGCCAGGCGATCGCGCACAGATACGCAGTATTTT
len: 14; abundance: .; d_gene: TRBD1; v_gene: TRBV11-2; j_gene: TRBJ1-2; CDR3aa: CASSLAARGDGYTF; CDR3nt: TGTGCCAGCAGCTTAGCGGCCAGGGGGGATGGCTACACCTTC
len: 13; abundance: .; d_gene: .; v_gene: TRBV2; j_gene: TRBJ2-2; CDR3aa: CASSALYTGELFF; CDR3nt: TGTGCCAGCAGTGCACTTTACACCGGGGAGCTGTTTTTT
len: 13; abundance: .; d_gene: .; v_gene: TRBV5-6; j_gene: TRBJ2-7; CDR3aa: CASSLGGPGEQYF; CDR3nt: TGTGCCAGCAGCTTGGGGGGCCCAGGCGAGCAGTACTTC
len: 15; abundance: .; d_gene: TRBD1; v_gene: TRBV9; j_gene: TRBJ2-7; CDR3aa: CASSVAGTAIYEQYF; CDR3nt: TGTGCCAGCAGCGTAGCCGGGACAGCAATCTACGAGCAGTACTTC
len: 16; abundance: .; d_gene: .; v_gene: TRBV5-1; j_gene: TRBJ1-1; CDR3aa: CASSTRGKGPNTEAFF; CDR3nt: TGCGCCAGCAGCACGAGGGGTAAGGGACCGAACACTGAAGCTTTCTTT
len: 16; abundance: .; d_gene: .; v_gene: TRBV6-4; j_gene: TRBJ2-7; CDR3aa: CASSDPYAGPNYEQYF; CDR3nt: TGTGCCAGCAGTGACCCCTACGCAGGTCCTAACTACGAGCAGTACTTC
len: 14; abundance: .; d_gene: .; v_gene: TRBV10-2; j_gene: TRBJ2-5; CDR3aa: CASGPGDFQETQYF; CDR3nt: TGCGCCAGCGGGCCTGGGGACTTCCAAGAGACCCAGTACTTC
len: 14; abundance: .; d_gene: .; v_gene: TRBV6-5; j_gene: TRBJ2-7; CDR3aa: CASSFRGITYEQYF; CDR3nt: TGTGCCAGCAGTTTCCGAGGGATTACCTACGAGCAGTACTTC
len: 15; abundance: .; d_gene: TRBD1; v_gene: TRBV27; j_gene: TRBJ2-7; CDR3aa: CASSFDGTGGYEQYF; CDR3nt: TGTGCCAGCAGTTTCGACGGGACAGGGGGGTACGAGCAGTACTTC
len: 14; abundance: .; d_gene: TRBD1; v_gene: TRBV5-1; j_gene: TRBJ1-1; CDR3aa: CASSPGTGITEAFF; CDR3nt: TGCGCCAGCAGCCCCGGGACAGGGATCACTGAAGCTTTCTTT
len: 14; abundance: .; d_gene: .; v_gene: TRBV9; j_gene: TRBJ2-3; CDR3aa: CASSVGTGGDTQYF; CDR3nt: TGTGCCAGCAGCGTAGGCACGGGCGGGGATACGCAGTATTTT
len: 14; abundance: .; d_gene: .; v_gene: TRBV7-9; j_gene: TRBJ2-7; CDR3aa: CASSSTRTAYEQYF; CDR3nt: TGTGCCAGCAGCTCTACCCGGACAGCTTACGAGCAGTACTTC
len: 13; abundance: .; d_gene: .; v_gene: TRBV7-9; j_gene: TRBJ2-7; CDR3aa: CASSSGDAYEQYF; CDR3nt: TGTGCCAGCAGCTCAGGGGACGCCTACGAGCAGTACTTC
len: 14; abundance: .; d_gene: TRBD2; v_gene: TRBV10-3; j_gene: TRBJ2-7; CDR3aa: CAISGPSGGYEQYF; CDR3nt: TGTGCCATCAGTGGCCCTAGCGGGGGATACGAGCAGTACTTC
len: 16; abundance: .; d_gene: .; v_gene: TRBV7-9; j_gene: TRBJ2-7; CDR3aa: CASSWLGEGDAYEQYF; CDR3nt: TGTGCCAGCAGCTGGCTCGGGGAGGGGGACGCCTACGAGCAGTACTTC
len: 16; abundance: .; d_gene: .; v_gene: TRBV7-2; j_gene: TRBJ2-2; CDR3aa: CASSLIPLTGTGELFF; CDR3nt: TGTGCCAGCAGCTTAATCCCATTGACAGGAACCGGGGAGCTGTTTTTT
len: 21; abundance: .; d_gene: .; v_gene: TRBV4-3; j_gene: TRBJ2-2; CDR3aa: CASSQLYGGTYTQINTGELFF; CDR3nt: TGCGCCAGCAGCCAACTCTATGGGGGGACTTATACTCAAATTAACACCGGGGAGCTGTTTTTT
len: 15; abundance: .; d_gene: TRBD2; v_gene: TRBV13; j_gene: TRBJ2-1; CDR3aa: CASSLTSGAYNEQFF; CDR3nt: TGTGCCAGCAGCCTTACTAGCGGGGCTTACAATGAGCAGTTCTTC
len: 14; abundance: .; d_gene: TRBD1; v_gene: TRBV7-2; j_gene: TRBJ2-2; CDR3aa: CASSPGGSKGELFF; CDR3nt: TGTGCCAGCAGCCCAGGGGGATCAAAGGGGGAGCTGTTTTTT
len: 14; abundance: .; d_gene: .; v_gene: TRBV27; j_gene: TRBJ2-3; CDR3aa: CASSFRGPVDTQYF; CDR3nt: TGTGCCAGCAGTTTCCGCGGCCCAGTAGATACGCAGTATTTT
len: 14; abundance: .; d_gene: .; v_gene: TRBV30; j_gene: TRBJ2-7; CDR3aa: CAWSIRTASYEQYF; CDR3nt: TGTGCCTGGAGTATAAGGACAGCCTCCTACGAGCAGTACTTC
len: 14; abundance: .; d_gene: TRBD1; v_gene: TRBV28; j_gene: TRBJ1-1; CDR3aa: CASSLTGGGTEAFF; CDR3nt: TGTGCCAGCAGTCTGACAGGGGGGGGCACTGAAGCTTTCTTT
len: 18; abundance: .; d_gene: .; v_gene: TRBV4-1; j_gene: TRBJ2-1; CDR3aa: CASSQDWVGGDFYNEQFF; CDR3nt: TGCGCCAGCAGCCAAGATTGGGTAGGCGGGGACTTCTACAATGAGCAGTTCTTC
len: 14; abundance: .; d_gene: .; v_gene: TRBV6-1; j_gene: TRBJ2-7; CDR3aa: CASSGTVLSYEQYF; CDR3nt: TGTGCCAGCAGTGGGACGGTGCTCTCCTACGAGCAGTACTTC
len: 13; abundance: .; d_gene: .; v_gene: TRBV6-5; j_gene: TRBJ2-2; CDR3aa: CASSYPSTGELFF; CDR3nt: TGTGCCAGCAGTTACCCCTCCACCGGGGAGCTGTTTTTT
len: 15; abundance: .; d_gene: .; v_gene: TRBV15; j_gene: TRBJ2-3; CDR3aa: CATSSEGVRTDTQYF; CDR3nt: TGTGCCACCAGCAGTGAAGGGGTTCGCACAGATACGCAGTATTTT
len: 15; abundance: .; d_gene: TRBD2; v_gene: TRBV13; j_gene: TRBJ2-7; CDR3aa: CASSPGTSESYEQYF; CDR3nt: TGTGCCAGCAGCCCCGGGACTAGCGAATCCTACGAGCAGTACTTC
len: 16; abundance: .; d_gene: .; v_gene: TRBV5-6; j_gene: TRBJ2-7; CDR3aa: CASTMLVWGRRHEQYF; CDR3nt: TGTGCCAGCACCATGCTTGTTTGGGGGCGCAGGCACGAGCAGTACTTC
len: 16; abundance: .; d_gene: TRBD1; v_gene: TRBV29-1; j_gene: TRBJ2-2; CDR3aa: CSVERAGQGNTGELFF; CDR3nt: TGCAGCGTTGAAAGGGCGGGACAGGGGAACACCGGGGAGCTGTTTTTT
len: 15; abundance: .; d_gene: TRBD2; v_gene: TRBV7-9; j_gene: TRBJ2-7; CDR3aa: CAGTHSGRVPHEQYF; CDR3nt: TGTGCCGGAACCCATAGCGGGAGGGTTCCCCACGAGCAGTACTTC
len: 14; abundance: .; d_gene: TRBD1; v_gene: TRBV11-2; j_gene: TRBJ1-1; CDR3aa: CASSLGRGDTEAFF; CDR3nt: TGTGCCAGCAGCTTGGGCAGGGGGGACACTGAAGCTTTCTTT
len: 18; abundance: .; d_gene: TRBD1; v_gene: TRBV27; j_gene: TRBJ2-6; CDR3aa: CASSSPSGTASGANVLTF; CDR3nt: TGTGCCAGCAGTTCGCCCTCCGGGACAGCCTCTGGGGCCAACGTCCTGACTTTC
len: 13; abundance: .; d_gene: TRBD1; v_gene: TRBV9; j_gene: TRBJ2-7; CDR3aa: CASSGTGDGEQYF; CDR3nt: TGTGCCAGCAGCGGGACAGGGGATGGGGAGCAGTACTTC
len: 13; abundance: .; d_gene: .; v_gene: TRBV6-5; j_gene: TRBJ1-1; CDR3aa: CASSYSSYTEAFF; CDR3nt: TGTGCCAGCAGTTACTCGAGTTACACTGAAGCTTTCTTT
len: 15; abundance: .; d_gene: .; v_gene: TRBV30; j_gene: TRBJ2-5; CDR3aa: CAWSVEEVGEETQYF; CDR3nt: TGTGCCTGGAGTGTGGAGGAGGTCGGAGAAGAGACCCAGTACTTC
len: 17; abundance: .; d_gene: TRBD2; v_gene: TRBV27; j_gene: TRBJ2-2; CDR3aa: CASSLRAGGFDTGELFF; CDR3nt: TGTGCCAGCAGCCTCCGAGCGGGAGGATTTGACACCGGGGAGCTGTTTTTT
len: 14; abundance: .; d_gene: .; v_gene: TRBV9; j_gene: TRBJ1-6; CDR3aa: CASSPQGDNSPLHF; CDR3nt: TGTGCCAGCAGCCCCCAAGGGGATAATTCACCCCTCCACTTT
len: 13; abundance: .; d_gene: .; v_gene: TRBV4-1; j_gene: TRBJ2-1; CDR3aa: CASSQGEGGLQFF; CDR3nt: TGCGCCAGCAGCCAGGGGGAGGGGGGCTTGCAGTTCTTC